This T cell receptor beta chain was captured in a study of T cell changes during pregnancy in multiple sclerosis. The protocol was immunoSEQ multiplex PCR, while the TCRdb copy is restricted to in-frame clones and leaves out a portion. The data hold 35,000 or so clones, with over 85% observed a single time. The germline V gene encodes CDR1 GTSNPN and CDR2 SVGIG (reference sequence). The CDR3 totals 13 residues. Between the trimmed V and J ends, which lost 0 bases and 3 bases, there was a span of 8 bases. This clonotype was obtained from a female donor in good health, enrolled as a control in a pregnancy study. The material sequenced was CD4+ T cells from peripheral blood mononuclear cells, taken after pregnancy. V gene TRBV30 combines with J gene TRBJ1-2; possible D gene TRBD1, 5 bases. The CDR3 spells CAWSVQAHYGYTF. CDR3 sequence (DNA): TGTGCCTGGAGTGTACAGGCCCACTATGGCTACACCTTC.